The 28 T cell receptor beta chains reported below all come from one sample, sequenced in a study of T cells after somatic rescue of genetic block. Some clones are missing from TCRdb's copy, which holds only in-frame ones; the method was immunoSEQ multiplex PCR. This sample has approximately 71,000 clones; under 95% occur once, and the top ten carry around 3%. The specimen was peripheral blood mononuclear cells (PBMCs). Every receptor here comes from a man in his forties.

The chain joins TRBV4-1 to TRBJ2-2; 7 bases map to TRBD2. Germline values: CDR1 MGHRA, CDR2 YSYEKL. This CDR3 contains 16 residues. The V and J ends lost 4 bases and 7 bases, in that order; junction bases with no gene match: 12. CDR3 residues: CASSPSSGTVFGELFF. The CDR3 region has the DNA TGCGCCAGCAGCCCTTCCAGCGGGACGGTATTCGGGGAGCTGTTTTTT.

The V gene is TRBV4-2, the J gene TRBJ1-5, with D tentatively TRBD1 (5 bases). With 1 base removed from V and 6 bases from J, the gap between germline ends came to 13 bases. The CDR3 covers 15 residues. Germline lookup yields CDR1 LGHNA and CDR2 YNFKEQ. The CDR3 region has the DNA TGTGCCAGCAGCCAAGTTTGGAGGGGTGGTCAGCCCCAGCATTTT. Encoded protein: CASSQVWRGGQPQHF.

This clone was seen only a few times. The chain couples TRBV7-8 to TRBJ1-5, with D maybe TRBD1 (5 bases). CDR1 is SGHVS and CDR2 is FQNEAQ in the germline V gene. The V gene lost 3 bases and the J gene lost 3 bases, with 9 bases spanning the gap. The CDR3 covers 14 residues. CDR3 nucleotide sequence: TGTGCCAGCAGCTTTGACAGCAACAATCAGCCCCAGCATTTT. This codes for CASSFDSNNQPQHF. Supplemented by reference TRBV7-8 and TRBJ1-5, the full variable domain reads GAGVSQSPRYKVAKRGQDVALRCDPISGHVSLFWYQQALGQGPEFLTYFQNEAQLDKSGLPSDRFFAERPEGSVSTLKIQRTQQEDSAVYLCASSFDSNNQPQHFGDGTRLSIL.

This clone was counted a few times. The gene calls are TRBV12-5 and TRBJ2-7; TRBD1 matches 9 bases. The CDR3 consists of 14 residues. V shed 7 bases, J shed 3 bases, and the junction held 7 bases outside the gene matches. Germline V gene sequence: CDR1 LGHNT, CDR2 FRNRAP. The CDR3 region is CASALRQGDYEQYF. The CDR3 DNA reads as TGTGCTAGTGCCCTAAGACAGGGGGACTACGAGCAGTACTTC.

V gene TRBV19 combines with J gene TRBJ2-5; possibly TRBD1 for D (6 bases). Trimming removed 3 bases from V and 5 bases from J, with 10 bases in between. Per germline, CDR1 LNHDA and CDR2 SQIVND (reference sequence). This CDR3 spans 13 amino acids. This chain's CDR3 is CASSIVQGETQYF. The CDR3 DNA reads TGTGCCAGTAGTATTGTTCAGGGGGAGACCCAGTACTTC. The variable domain in full, completed from reference TRBV19 and TRBJ2-5, reads DGGITQSPKYLFRKEGQNVTLSCEQNLNHDAMYWYRQDPGQGLRLIYYSQIVNDFQKGDIAEGYSVSREKKESFPLTVTSAQKNPTAFYLCASSIVQGETQYFGPGTRLLVL.

The chain employs TRBV19 and TRBJ1-6, with D possibly being TRBD1 (6 bases). With 0 bases removed from V and 9 bases from J, the gap between germline ends came to 12 bases. The CDR3 extends over 15 amino acids. CDR1 and CDR2 (germline): LNHDA, SQIVND (reference sequence). CDR3 sequence: CASSIDRDIGSPLHF. As DNA, the CDR3 is TGTGCCAGTAGTATAGACCGGGACATCGGTTCACCCCTCCACTTT.

The CDR3 here is CASRDSTSFVNTQYF. The CDR3 nucleotides are TGTGCCAGCAGGGACAGTACCTCTTTTGTAAATACGCAGTATTTT. The V call is TRBV6-5, the J call TRBJ2-3, with D possibly TRBD1 on 6 matching bases. This CDR3 contains 15 residues. Germline lookup yields CDR1 MNHEY and CDR2 SVGAGI. Trimming pared 6 bases from V and 7 bases from J, leaving 20 bases between.

The J gene is TRBJ1-1, the V gene TRBV18; D is ambiguous. Trimming left V 2 bases short and J 3 bases short, with 7 bases between. The CDR3 length is 13 residues. CDR1 is KGHSH and CDR2 is LQKENI in the germline V gene. Here the CDR3 reads CASSPGSDTEAFF. The CDR3 DNA is TGTGCCAGCTCACCAGGGTCGGACACTGAAGCTTTCTTT.

This CDR3 is CASSLGPANYGYTF. CDR3 DNA sequence: TGTGCCAGCAGCTTAGGCCCGGCGAACTATGGCTACACCTTC. This chain joins TRBV13 and TRBJ1-2; D not certain. Germline V CDR1 and CDR2: PRHDT, FYEKMQ (reference sequence). The V end was cut by 0 bases, the J end by 2 bases, with 7 bases between. The CDR3 is made up of 14 amino acids.

The rearrangement joins TRBV30 to TRBJ2-5, with TRBD2 matching 7 bases. The trim removed 0 bases at V and 4 bases at J, leaving 2 bases unmatched. Germline V CDR1 and CDR2: GTSNPN, SVGIG (reference sequence). The CDR3 is 13 amino acids. The CDR3: CAWSVKRGETQYF. DNA of the CDR3: TGTGCCTGGAGTGTGAAGCGGGGAGAGACCCAGTACTTC.

The chain is built from TRBV4-1 and TRBJ2-1, with 12 bases that match TRBD1. V was pared by 2 bases and J by 7 bases, with 9 bases of the junction left unmatched. Germline V lookup: CDR1 MGHRA, CDR2 YSYEKL. The CDR3 runs to 17 residues. CDR3 sequence reads: CASSQLPPGQGANEQFF. CDR3 nucleotides: TGCGCCAGCAGCCAACTACCTCCGGGACAGGGGGCGAATGAGCAGTTCTTC.

The V and J genes are TRBV27 and TRBJ2-3; a possible D gene is TRBD2 (5 bases). Trimming cost V 4 bases and J 2 bases, with 10 bases left between them. Germline lookup yields CDR1 MNHEY and CDR2 SMNVEV (reference sequence). The CDR3 consists of 14 residues. The DNA for the CDR3 is TGTGCCAGCAGTTACGGGAACCCCACAGATACGCAGTATTTT. Translating gives CASSYGNPTDTQYF.

The rearrangement uses TRBV25-1 and TRBJ2-1; D unclear. The V gene lost 8 bases and the J gene lost 5 bases, with 4 bases spanning the gap. This CDR3 region has 10 residues. CDR1 MGHDK and CDR2 SYGVNS come from the germline V gene. The CDR3 is CASGNNEQFF. Written as DNA, the CDR3 is TGTGCCAGCGGGAACAATGAGCAGTTCTTC.

DNA for the CDR3: TGTGCCAGCAGCCCGGACAGGTCTGGAAACACCATATATTTT. Amino acid sequence: CASSPDRSGNTIYF. The chain recombines TRBV7-9 with TRBJ1-3, with TRBD1 matching over 7 bases. Germline lookup yields CDR1 SEHNR and CDR2 FQNEAQ (reference sequence). Trimming cost V 5 bases and J 1 base; bases outside gene matches: 2. The CDR3 length is 14 residues. Combining the CDR3 with reference TRBV7-9 and TRBJ1-3 gives the whole variable domain DTGVSQNPRHKITKRGQNVTFRCDPISEHNRLYWYRQTLGQGPEFLTYFQNEAQLEKSRLLSDRFSAERPKGSFSTLEIQRTEQGDSAMYLCASSPDRSGNTIYFGEGSWLTVV.

V gene TRBV7-2 combines with J gene TRBJ2-5; 13 positions agree with TRBD2. The V gene end was trimmed by 4 bases and the J gene end by 4 bases; junction bases not matched to a gene: 3. Germline CDR1 and CDR2: SGHTA and FQGNSA. The CDR3 covers 15 residues. The CDR3 loop reads CASSWGLAGRETQYF. For the CDR3, the DNA is TGTGCCAGCAGCTGGGGACTAGCGGGGAGAGAGACCCAGTACTTC. Looking up the rest from reference TRBV7-2 and TRBJ2-5 gives the full variable domain: GAGVSQSPSNKVTEKGKDVELRCDPISGHTALYWYRQSLGQGLEFLIYFQGNSAPDKSGLPSDRFSAERTGGSVSTLTIQRTQQEDSAVYLCASSWGLAGRETQYFGPGTRLLVL.

This chain joins TRBV11-2 and TRBJ1-1; 11 bases agree with TRBD1. This CDR3 has 14 residues. The V and J ends lost 5 bases and 7 bases, in that order; junction bases with no gene match: 6. From germline, CDR1 is SGHAT and CDR2 FQNNGV. In nucleotides, the CDR3 is TGTGCCAGCAGCGTCGGACAGGGGGCGTTTGAAGCTTTCTTT. Protein product: CASSVGQGAFEAFF.

The CDR3 protein is CATSSRTATDTQYF. In DNA form, the CDR3 reads TGTGCCACCAGCAGTCGGACCGCCACAGATACGCAGTATTTT. V and J are TRBV15 and TRBJ2-3; no clear D. CDR1 is LNHNV, CDR2 YYDKDF, per germline (reference sequence). The CDR3 totals 14 residues. V shed 3 bases and J shed 2 bases, with 9 bases lying between them.

V gene TRBV7-8 combines with J gene TRBJ1-1; D unclear. Per germline, CDR1 SGHVS and CDR2 FQNEAQ. The CDR3 loop spans 15 amino acids. The V gene lost 5 bases and the J gene lost 0 bases, with 13 bases spanning the gap. CDR3 loop: CASSLGSGLNTEAFF. The DNA of the CDR3 is TGTGCCAGCAGCCTGGGGTCCGGGCTGAACACTGAAGCTTTCTTT.

The chain employs TRBV30 and TRBJ2-3; D is ambiguous. In germline, CDR1 is GTSNPN, CDR2 SVGIG (reference sequence). Trimming removed 2 bases from V and 4 bases from J, with 10 bases in between. The CDR3 spans 13 residues. The CDR3 bases are TGTGCCTGGAGTCCAACCCGTCCAGATACGCAGTATTTT. Its protein is CAWSPTRPDTQYF.

The V call is TRBV2, the J call TRBJ2-4; a possible D gene is TRBD1 (6 bases). The germline gives CDR1 SNHLY, CDR2 FYNNEI. V lost 7 bases to trimming and J lost 1 base, with 11 bases between them. CDR3 length equals 14 residues. In nucleotides, the CDR3 is TGTGCCAGCAATTCAGGGGCGGCCAAAAACATTCAGTACTTC. Protein: CASNSGAAKNIQYF.

This sequence joins TRBV7-2 and TRBJ2-2; D is uncertain. Trimming pared 1 base from V and 8 bases from J, leaving 8 bases between. The germline V gene has CDR1 SGHTA and CDR2 FQGNSA. The CDR3 spans 13 residues. The CDR3 DNA sequence: TGTGCCAGCAGCTTAGACTTTTCGGGGGAGCTGTTTTTT. This codes for CASSLDFSGELFF.

This chain uses TRBV4-2 with TRBJ2-7; TRBD2 agrees at 8 bases. This CDR3 contains 14 residues. The V gene end was trimmed by 8 bases and the J gene end by 2 bases; junction bases not matched to a gene: 8. Germline CDR1 LGHNA, CDR2 YNFKEQ. CDR3 in DNA: TGTGCCAGCCGGCGGGAGCGGGGGACCTACGAGCAGTACTTC. Protein sequence: CASRRERGTYEQYF.

As concerns this clone: This sample includes further DNA sequences coding for the same CDR3. This chain links TRBV5-1 with TRBJ2-5; perhaps TRBD2 as D (5 bases). V lost 0 bases to trimming and J lost 5 bases, with 8 bases between them. Germline CDR1 reads SGHRS; CDR2 reads YFSETQ. CDR3 size: 13 residues. The CDR3 sequence: CASSLGGSETQYF. Here the CDR3 DNA reads TGCGCCAGCAGCTTGGGAGGGAGCGAGACCCAGTACTTC.

The chain has TRBV18 and TRBJ1-1; 7 bases fit TRBD1. CDR3 length: 15 amino acids. V lost 4 bases, J lost 3 bases, and 8 bases stayed unmatched. Germline CDR1 and CDR2: KGHSH and LQKENI. This chain's CDR3 is CASSRNRGRDTEAFF. The DNA of the CDR3 is TGTGCCAGCTCACGGAACAGGGGAAGAGACACTGAAGCTTTCTTT.

V and J are TRBV7-2 and TRBJ1-3; D gene unclear. Germline lookup yields CDR1 SGHTA and CDR2 FQGNSA. Trimming removed 3 bases at V and 0 bases at J, with 9 bases between. This CDR3 is 15 amino acids long. CDR3: CASSFDRSSGNTIYF. In DNA, the CDR3 is TGTGCCAGCAGCTTTGATAGGAGCTCTGGAAACACCATATATTTT.

The chain carries TRBV7-2 and TRBJ2-2; D not certain. Germline V gene lookup returns CDR1 SGHTA and CDR2 FQGNSA. The CDR3 totals 13 residues. V was clipped by 1 base and J by 6 bases, with 6 bases between them. CDR3 residues: CASSLGRSGELFF. In DNA form, the CDR3 reads TGTGCCAGCAGCTTAGGCAGGTCCGGGGAGCTGTTTTTT.

The genes are TRBV4-1 and TRBJ1-2; no reliable D call. The V gene lost 0 bases and the J gene lost 4 bases, with 12 bases spanning the gap. The V gene's germline CDR1 is MGHRA and CDR2 YSYEKL. The CDR3 contains 15 residues. The CDR3 coding sequence is TGCGCCAGCAGCCAAGATCCTGGGCCCTCCTATGGCTACACCTTC. Protein: CASSQDPGPSYGYTF.

The V and J genes are TRBV15 and TRBJ1-4; TRBD1 matches 10 bases. This CDR3 spans 18 amino acids. V shed 4 bases, J shed 4 bases, and the junction held 12 bases outside the gene matches. Per germline, CDR1 LNHNV and CDR2 YYDKDF (reference sequence). Here the CDR3 DNA reads TGTGCCACCAGCATCACCGGGACAGGGGAAATCGATAATGAAAAACTGTTTTTT. Translated, it gives CATSITGTGEIDNEKLFF.